These T cell receptor beta chains were read from a single sample in a study of siplizumab effects on memory and regulatory T cells. Assay used: immunoSEQ multiplex PCR; TCRdb lists only in-frame clones, some missing. The sample lists approximately 100,000 clones, 85% to 95% occurring once. The sequencing input was Tregs sorted from blood. Receptor source: a human donor in good health. CDR3s include the opening cysteine and the closing phenylalanine or tryptophan. Fields, in order: CDR3 DNA, CDR3 protein, D gene, clone size, V gene, CDR3 length, J gene. D genes are given only for firm matches. Size values are once, few and many counts, or a class for expanded clones, and some rows have none.

DNA: TGTGCCAGCAGTGTTCAAGAGACCCAGTACTTC; CDR3: CASSVQETQYF; D: .; size: .; V: TRBV6-1; length: 11; J: TRBJ2-5
DNA: TGTGCCAGCAGTGACGGACAGGGGGTCCTTTCCTACGAGCAGTACTTC; CDR3: CASSDGQGVLSYEQYF; D: TRBD1; size: .; V: TRBV6-1; length: 16; J: TRBJ2-7
DNA: TGTGCCAGCAGCGCCCCCGGGGTCAATGAGCAGTTCTTC; CDR3: CASSAPGVNEQFF; D: .; size: .; V: TRBV5-4; length: 13; J: TRBJ2-1
DNA: TGTGCCAGCATGGTTCGAACGGCGGGGACCCAGTACTTC; CDR3: CASMVRTAGTQYF; D: .; size: .; V: TRBV28; length: 13; J: TRBJ2-5
DNA: TGTGCCAGCAGCTCTCAATACGAGCAGTACTTC; CDR3: CASSSQYEQYF; D: .; size: .; V: TRBV5-5; length: 11; J: TRBJ2-7
DNA: TGTGCCAGCAGCGTTAGGGACGGCAGATATGAAAAACTGTTTTTT; CDR3: CASSVRDGRYEKLFF; D: .; size: once; V: TRBV9; length: 15; J: TRBJ1-4
DNA: TGTGCCAGCAGCTTGACGTCAGGGACAACCCTAGAGTACTTC; CDR3: CASSLTSGTTLEYF; D: .; size: .; V: TRBV11-2; length: 14; J: TRBJ2-7
DNA: TGTGCCAGCAGCCCTCGGGACAGGGTTGTCAAGACCCAGTACTTC; CDR3: CASSPRDRVVKTQYF; D: TRBD1; size: .; V: TRBV6-6; length: 15; J: TRBJ2-5
DNA: TGTGCCAGCAGCGTCCCGGAGAGCGGGAGACTCTACGAGCAGTACTTC; CDR3: CASSVPESGRLYEQYF; D: TRBD2; size: .; V: TRBV9; length: 16; J: TRBJ2-7
DNA: TGTGCCAGCAGCCCAGTCGGGGGCTCCTACAATGAGCAGTTCTTC; CDR3: CASSPVGGSYNEQFF; D: .; size: .; V: TRBV7-6; length: 15; J: TRBJ2-1
DNA: TGTGCCAGCAGCTTATATTCATGGGGACGGGAGACCGGGGAGCTGTTTTTT; CDR3: CASSLYSWGRETGELFF; D: .; size: .; V: TRBV7-9; length: 17; J: TRBJ2-2
DNA: TGTGCCAGCAGCCAAGATTGGGACAGGGTCTACAATGAGCAGTTCTTC; CDR3: CASSQDWDRVYNEQFF; D: TRBD1; size: .; V: TRBV4-2; length: 16; J: TRBJ2-1
DNA: TGTGCCTGGACCAGTGGAGGTTCACCCCTCCACTTT; CDR3: CAWTSGGSPLHF; D: .; size: .; V: TRBV30; length: 12; J: TRBJ1-6
DNA: TGTGCCAGCAGCTTTGCGGGGGTTGTTGAGCAGTTCTTC; CDR3: CASSFAGVVEQFF; D: TRBD2; size: .; V: TRBV11-3; length: 13; J: TRBJ2-1
DNA: TGTGCCAGTAGTATAGGACTAGCGGCAAACAATGAGCAGTTCTTC; CDR3: CASSIGLAANNEQFF; D: TRBD2; size: .; V: TRBV19; length: 15; J: TRBJ2-1
DNA: TGTGCCATCAGGAACCCCGGAGCGGGGAAAGGCTACGAGCAGTACTTC; CDR3: CAIRNPGAGKGYEQYF; D: TRBD2; size: .; V: TRBV10-3; length: 16; J: TRBJ2-7
DNA: TGCGCCAGCAGCTTGGGCACCAACTATGGCTACACCTTC; CDR3: CASSLGTNYGYTF; D: .; size: .; V: TRBV5-1; length: 13; J: TRBJ1-2
DNA: TGTGCCATCAGCCAGAAGAGGGAAGCGGGAGGGCCGCCTTACACAGATACGCAGTATTTT; CDR3: CAISQKREAGGPPYTDTQYF; D: TRBD2; size: once; V: TRBV10-3; length: 20; J: TRBJ2-3
DNA: TGCGCCAGCAGCTCCCGGACAACGGTTGGCTATGGCTACACCTTC; CDR3: CASSSRTTVGYGYTF; D: .; size: .; V: TRBV5-1; length: 15; J: TRBJ1-2
DNA: TGTGCCAGCAGGACGGGTGGGATGGTCCGAACCATATATTTT; CDR3: CASRTGGMVRTIYF; D: .; size: .; V: TRBV28; length: 14; J: TRBJ1-3
DNA: TGTGCCACCAGTGGGGGACTAGCGGGAGTTAGGAATGAGCAGTTCTTC; CDR3: CATSGGLAGVRNEQFF; D: TRBD2; size: once; V: TRBV27; length: 16; J: TRBJ2-1
DNA: TGTGCCAGCAGAGAGGGGGGATACTATGGCTACACCTTC; CDR3: CASREGGYYGYTF; D: .; size: .; V: TRBV6-1; length: 13; J: TRBJ1-2
DNA: TGTGCCTGGAGTGAGAGTGTATTTGGGGTGTATACAACTAATGAAAAACTGTTTTTT; CDR3: CAWSESVFGVYTTNEKLFF; D: .; size: .; V: TRBV30; length: 19; J: TRBJ1-4
DNA: TGTGCCAGCAGCCACGAATCGGGTAGGAACTATGGCTACACCTTC; CDR3: CASSHESGRNYGYTF; D: .; size: .; V: TRBV14; length: 15; J: TRBJ1-2
DNA: TGTGCCAGCAGCCCGGGAGGAGGGACCCAGTACTTC; CDR3: CASSPGGGTQYF; D: TRBD2; size: .; V: TRBV7-3; length: 12; J: TRBJ2-5
DNA: TGTGCCAGCAGTGCTCAGAGGGGTAACACCATATATTTT; CDR3: CASSAQRGNTIYF; D: .; size: .; V: TRBV2; length: 13; J: TRBJ1-3
DNA: TGTGCCAGTAGTCCTAACGGCTATGGCTACACCTTC; CDR3: CASSPNGYGYTF; D: .; size: few; V: TRBV19; length: 12; J: TRBJ1-2